Presented here are 30 T cell receptor beta chains from one specimen sequenced in a study of T cell changes during pregnancy in multiple sclerosis (dated by TCRdb to the late 2010s). Receptor libraries were prepared by the immunoSEQ multiplex PCR assay. In TCRdb, the immuneACCESS table is reduced to in-frame sequences with V and J assigned. These tables do not hold every clone; where another copy was compared, an unresolved V gene accounts for under half, and the others remain unexplained. This sample lists about 39,000 clones; roughly 90% were detected once. In total, the top ten clones hold 26% of the sample. Sequencing was performed on CD8+ T cells from peripheral blood mononuclear cells, taken before pregnancy. The receptors stem from a female donor with multiple sclerosis, enrolled in a pregnancy study.

The chain has TRBV5-1 and TRBJ2-7, with D perhaps matching TRBD2 (6 bases). The length of the CDR3 is 17 residues. Per the germline V gene, CDR1 is SGHRS and CDR2 is YFSETQ. V was trimmed by 2 bases and J by 0 bases, leaving 18 bases between them. Written as DNA, the CDR3 is TGCGCCAGCAGCTTCAGAAGTATAGCGGAACCCTCCTACGAGCAGTACTTC. Residues: CASSFRSIAEPSYEQYF.

The V gene is TRBV13, the J gene TRBJ2-3; D possibly corresponds to TRBD2 (6 bases). V lost 5 bases and J lost 10, with 19 bases in between. CDR3 size: 14 residues. The germline gives CDR1 PRHDT, CDR2 FYEKMQ (reference sequence). The CDR3 loop is CASSQPDQRAPQYF. The DNA of the CDR3 is TGTGCCAGCAGCCAGCCTGACCAGCGGGCCCCGCAGTATTTT.

The gene calls are TRBV6-1 and TRBJ1-2; weak D call: TRBD1 (5 bases). Germline V lookup: CDR1 MNHNS, CDR2 SASEGT. The CDR3 totals 12 residues. Trimming took 2 bases from V and 8 from J, leaving 9 bases between them. The CDR3 protein is CASSESGRGYTF. As DNA, the CDR3 is TGTGCCAGCAGTGAATCAGGGAGGGGCTACACCTTC.

V is TRBV15 and J is TRBJ1-6; TRBD1 is a possible D gene (5 bases). Trimming removed 5 bases from V and 5 bases from J, with 13 bases in between. Germline lookup yields CDR1 LNHNV and CDR2 YYDKDF (reference sequence). The CDR3 totals 15 residues. The CDR3 spells CATSGGTGDNSPLHF. The CDR3 nucleotides read TGTGCCACCAGCGGGGGGACGGGGGATAATTCACCCCTCCACTTT.

The V gene is TRBV28, the J gene TRBJ2-2; D gene uncertain. The CDR3 is made up of 12 amino acids. The germline V gene has CDR1 MDHEN and CDR2 SYDVKM. Trimming took off 6 bases at V and 3 bases at J, with 5 bases between the two ends. In DNA, the CDR3 is TGTGCCAGCAGCCAATACACCGGGGAGCTGTTTTTT. It is translated as CASSQYTGELFF.

This chain uses TRBV7-8 with TRBJ2-1; D ambiguous. Germline lookup yields CDR1 SGHVS and CDR2 FQNEAQ. There are 13 residues in the CDR3. The V and J ends lost 4 bases and 5 bases respectively, with 9 bases between them. CDR3 in DNA: TGTGCCAGCAGCTCCAGGCTCGACAATGAGCAGTTCTTC. It encodes CASSSRLDNEQFF.

This chain connects TRBV27 to TRBJ1-5, with D hard to call. From germline, CDR1 is MNHEY and CDR2 SMNVEV (reference sequence). CDR3 length equals 15 residues. Deletions cut 5 bases from V and 2 bases from J, with 13 bases between. CDR3 nucleotides: TGTGCCAGCAGTCCCCAAGAGGGCGGCAATCAGCCCCAGCATTTT. It is translated as CASSPQEGGNQPQHF.

J is TRBJ2-7 and V is TRBV6-1; D remains unclear. From germline, CDR1 is MNHNS and CDR2 SASEGT. The length of the CDR3 is 14 residues. Trimming took off 3 bases at V and 0 bases at J, with 9 bases between the two ends. Here the CDR3 reads CASSDSAVSYEQYF. In nucleotides, the CDR3 is TGTGCCAGCAGTGATTCGGCGGTCTCCTACGAGCAGTACTTC.

The table lists this clone with a few counts. The chain uses TRBV9 and TRBJ2-2; no reliable D call. CDR3 length equals 17 residues. The V and J ends lost 0 bases and 0 bases respectively, with 12 bases between them. CDR1 is SGDLS, CDR2 YYNGEE, per germline. In DNA, the CDR3 is TGTGCCAGCAGCGTAGCCTATAAAGTAGCGAACACCGGGGAGCTGTTTTTT. Its protein is CASSVAYKVANTGELFF.

The chain joins TRBV14 to TRBJ2-1; D ambiguous. V lost 0 bases to trimming and J lost 9 bases, with 6 bases between them. The CDR3 totals 12 residues. Looked up from germline, CDR1 is SGHDN and CDR2 is FVKESK. The CDR3 loop is CASSQDEVEQFF. The CDR3, as DNA: TGTGCCAGCAGCCAAGATGAGGTTGAGCAGTTCTTC.

V usage is TRBV21-1 and J usage is TRBJ2-3; TRBD2 reflects the table's D call only, with no check against the DNA. TRBV21-1 is noted as a pseudogene. The CDR3 is 14 residues long. DNA for the CDR3: TGTGCCAGCAGCAAAGAGACTTGCACAGATACGCAGTATTTT. This gives the protein CASSKETCTDTQYF.

The CDR3 spells CASTHGDIPYEQYF. CDR3 nucleotide sequence: TGTGCCAGTACACACGGGGACATCCCCTACGAGCAGTACTTC. The chain has TRBV9 and TRBJ2-7, with a weak D call TRBD1 (6 bases). Trimming took off 8 bases at V and 2 bases at J, with 17 bases between the two ends. CDR3 length equals 14 residues. Germline CDR1 reads SGDLS; CDR2 reads YYNGEE.

The rearrangement links TRBV5-6 to TRBJ1-5; maybe TRBD1 (6 bases). Trimming pared 3 bases from V and 0 bases from J, leaving 13 bases between. The CDR3 consists of 16 residues. CDR1 and CDR2 from the germline V gene are SGHDT and YYEEEE. CDR3 in amino acids: CASSSGHGISNQPQHF. Written as DNA, the CDR3 is TGTGCCAGCAGCTCGGGACACGGAATTAGCAATCAGCCCCAGCATTTT.

V is TRBV5-1 and J is TRBJ2-7, with a weak D call TRBD1 (6 bases). In germline, CDR1 is SGHRS, CDR2 YFSETQ. The CDR3 is 16 amino acids. The germline V and J ends were trimmed by 4 bases and 0 bases, with 17 bases remaining between them. The CDR3 DNA sequence: TGCGCCAGCAGCGCCATTCCTACAGGGTACTCCTACGAGCAGTACTTC. Encoded protein: CASSAIPTGYSYEQYF.

The chain combines TRBV28 with TRBJ2-3; the D gene is possibly TRBD2 (6 bases). The CDR3 sequence is 16 residues long. V was trimmed by 6 bases and J by 0 bases, leaving 16 bases between them. Germline CDR1 is MDHEN and CDR2 is SYDVKM. The CDR3 DNA is TGTGCCAGCAGCCCGAGACTAGTCCCTAGCACAGATACGCAGTATTTT. This translates into CASSPRLVPSTDTQYF.

J is TRBJ2-1 and V is TRBV13; the D gene is possibly TRBD1 (5 bases). Germline CDR1 is PRHDT and CDR2 is FYEKMQ (reference sequence). V gave up 5 bases and J gave up 10 bases, with 15 bases separating them. The CDR3 spans 13 residues. CDR3 sequence: CASSQTATREQFF. The CDR3 DNA sequence: TGTGCCAGCAGCCAGACAGCGACGCGGGAGCAGTTCTTC. Variable domain in full (rest from reference TRBV13 and TRBJ2-1): AAGVIQSPRHLIKEKRETATLKCYPIPRHDTVYWYQQGPGQDPQFLISFYEKMQSDKGSIPDRFSAQQFSDYHSELNMSSLELGDSALYFCASSQTATREQFFGPGTRLTVL.

The chain has TRBV27 and TRBJ2-7; a weak D match, TRBD1 (7 bases). Germline values: CDR1 MNHEY, CDR2 SMNVEV (reference sequence). Between the trimmed V and J ends, which lost 4 bases and 0 bases, there was a span of 16 bases. This CDR3 contains 16 residues. CDR3 in amino acids: CASSSHGGTVSYEQYF. For the CDR3, the DNA is TGTGCCAGCAGTTCACACGGCGGGACAGTCTCCTACGAGCAGTACTTC.

The V gene is TRBV9, the J gene TRBJ1-1, with 10 bases identical to TRBD1. CDR3 length: 16 amino acids. The junction had 13 bases not matched to a gene; V was cut back by 4 bases and J by 7 bases. Germline lookup yields CDR1 SGDLS and CDR2 YYNGEE. In DNA, the CDR3 is TGTGCCAGCAGCCAATCGACCGGGACAGGGGTAAATGAAGCTTTCTTT. Its protein product is CASSQSTGTGVNEAFF.

The chain carries TRBV5-6 and TRBJ2-7, with D maybe TRBD1 (6 bases). Germline CDR1 SGHDT, CDR2 YYEEEE. This CDR3 has 15 amino acids. Trimming took off 4 bases at V and 6 bases at J, with 20 bases between the two ends. CDR3 coding DNA: TGTGCCAGCAGCCCAGGGGCCATAGCCCTTGCCGAGCAGTACTTC. The encoded protein is CASSPGAIALAEQYF.

V gene TRBV27 combines with J gene TRBJ2-7, with 8 nucleotides matching TRBD2. Germline CDR1 reads MNHEY; CDR2 reads SMNVEV (reference sequence). The V segment lost 2 bases and the J segment 6 bases; nucleotides outside the gene matches: 6. The CDR3 is made up of 14 amino acids. The CDR3 DNA is TGTGCCAGCAGTTTAGGACTAGCCCCTCGCGAGCAGTACTTC. It translates to CASSLGLAPREQYF.

The CDR3 protein is CAIRGGGRVFGGYTF. The CDR3 coding sequence is TGTGCCATCAGGGGAGGAGGCAGGGTTTTCGGCGGCTACACCTTC. The rearrangement joins TRBV10-3 to TRBJ1-2, with a weak D call TRBD1 (5 bases). Germline V gene sequence: CDR1 ENHRY, CDR2 SYGVKD. The CDR3 consists of 15 residues. The V and J ends lost 6 bases and 8 bases respectively, with 22 bases between them.

The gene calls are TRBV2 and TRBJ2-1, with D hard to call. The CDR3 is made up of 12 amino acids. V shed 8 bases and J shed 8 bases, with 13 bases lying between them. CDR1 and CDR2 (germline): SNHLY, FYNNEI. Written as DNA, the CDR3 is TGTGCCAGCCCCCCTCTTGGAGATGAGCAGTTCTTC. This encodes CASPPLGDEQFF.

The chain is built from TRBV6-5 and TRBJ2-5; 8 positions match TRBD2. V was pared by 1 base and J by 3 bases, with 7 bases of the junction left unmatched. CDR3 length equals 16 residues. Germline-derived CDR1 and CDR2 are MNHEY and SVGAGI. Written as DNA, the CDR3 is TGTGCCAGCAGTTACTTGGGTAGCGGGATTAAAGAGACCCAGTACTTC. Translating it yields CASSYLGSGIKETQYF.

The rearrangement joins TRBV29-1 to TRBJ2-4, with D maybe TRBD2 (6 bases). This CDR3 has 13 residues. Deletions cut 4 bases from V and 2 bases from J, with 9 bases between. Germline V gene lookup returns CDR1 SQVTM and CDR2 ANQGSEA. The CDR3 is CSVVGGTKNIQYF. The DNA of the CDR3 is TGCAGCGTTGTAGGAGGGACCAAAAACATTCAGTACTTC. The whole variable domain, filled in from reference TRBV29-1 and TRBJ2-4, reads SAVISQKPSRDICQRGTSLTIQCQVDSQVTMMFWYRQQPGQSLTLIATANQGSEATYESGFVIDKFPISRPNLTFSTLTVSNMSPEDSSIYLCSVVGGTKNIQYFGAGTRLSVL.

The chain links TRBV19 to TRBJ2-7, with TRBD2 identical over 10 bases. CDR3 length: 15 residues. The germline CDR1 and CDR2 sequences are LNHDA and SQIVND (reference sequence). V gave up 6 bases and J gave up 2 bases; unmatched junction bases: 7. In DNA form, the CDR3 reads TGTGCCAGTAGCTCGGAGCTAGCGGGGGCCTACGAGCAGTACTTC. Amino acid sequence: CASSSELAGAYEQYF.

This sequence joins TRBV6-5 and TRBJ1-4; D not certain. This CDR3 spans 14 amino acids. Germline V gene lookup returns CDR1 MNHEY and CDR2 SVGAGI. V lost 8 bases and J lost 8, with 18 bases in between. CDR3 in DNA: TGTGCCAGCCGTAATATGGGAGTAAGGGAAAAACTGTTTTTT. Encoded protein: CASRNMGVREKLFF.

V gene TRBV7-9 combines with J gene TRBJ1-5; D is perhaps TRBD1 (5 bases). In germline, CDR1 is SEHNR, CDR2 FQNEAQ (reference sequence). The CDR3 covers 15 residues. The V end was cut by 3 bases, the J end by 2 bases, with 11 bases between. DNA of the CDR3: TGTGCCAGCAGCTTTTGGGGGGATCGCAATCAGCCCCAGCATTTT. As protein: CASSFWGDRNQPQHF.

The V call is TRBV9, the J call TRBJ1-2; unclear D gene. Trimming took off 4 bases at V and 2 bases at J, with 12 bases between the two ends. The CDR3 extends over 14 amino acids. Germline lookup yields CDR1 SGDLS and CDR2 YYNGEE. This CDR3 reads CASSPADTNYGYTF. Written as DNA, the CDR3 is TGTGCCAGCAGCCCCGCCGACACCAACTATGGCTACACCTTC.

This chain uses TRBV10-2 with TRBJ2-5; D not certain. The V gene lost 5 bases and the J gene lost 3 bases, with 7 bases spanning the gap. CDR1 and CDR2 (germline): WSHSY, SAAADI. The CDR3 sequence is 12 residues long. The CDR3 loop reads CASSPGEETQYF. CDR3 nucleotides: TGCGCCAGCAGTCCTGGAGAAGAGACCCAGTACTTC.

The V call is TRBV5-4, the J call TRBJ1-1, with D perhaps TRBD1 (6 bases). V was clipped by 1 base and J by 6 bases, with 16 bases between them. The CDR3 is made up of 15 amino acids. Germline CDR1 is SGHNT and CDR2 is YYREEE (reference sequence). CDR3 DNA sequence: TGTGCCAGCAGCTTGCGATCCCGGGGGGGCGCTGAAGCTTTCTTT. Protein: CASSLRSRGGAEAFF.